Below are 23 T cell receptor beta chains sequenced from a single sample in a study of Graves' ophthalmopathy and Graves' hyperthyroidism. From RNA, the CDR3 regions of TCR beta chains were amplified and sequenced. RT-PCR with HTBI primers came first, then second-round multiplex PCR. TCRdb processed the multiplex PCR reads anew with MiXCR; each CDR3 protein has one entry. Of roughly 500,000 distinct CDR3 sequences detected, about an eighth appear once; the ten largest clones hold 9.8%. The sample comprised blood. The receptors shown here come from a woman aged 25 to 39 with Graves' ophthalmopathy.

Many counts were recorded for this clonotype. The chain recombines TRBV11-2 with TRBJ1-5; D ambiguous. Germline assignment: CDR1 SGHAT and CDR2 FQNNGV. The CDR3 length is 15 residues. V dropped 1 base and J dropped 3 bases, with 10 bases sitting between them. The CDR3 bases are TGTGCCAGCAGCTTAGGGGCAGGCGACAATCAGCCCCAGCATTTT. It is translated as CASSLGAGDNQPQHF.

This clonotype was detected ten times or more. This chain joins TRBV20-1 and TRBJ2-5; TRBD1 is a possible D gene (6 bases). In germline, CDR1 is DFQATT, CDR2 SNEGSKA (reference sequence). The CDR3 is 14 residues long. V lost 2 bases and J lost 5, with 15 bases in between. CDR3 DNA sequence: TGCAGTGCTAGATCGGGGACATTCCGGGAGACCCAGTACTTC. It encodes CSARSGTFRETQYF.

The table lists this clonotype with many counts. The genes are TRBV28 and TRBJ1-5; D unresolved. Trimming stripped 3 bases from V and 5 bases from J, with 11 bases between. CDR1 MDHEN and CDR2 SYDVKM come from the germline V gene. CDR3 length: 14 residues. This CDR3 is CASSFRPADQPQHF. The CDR3 DNA reads as TGTGCCAGCAGTTTTAGGCCAGCTGATCAGCCCCAGCATTTT.

This clonotype was counted ten times or more. The chain carries TRBV15 and TRBJ1-5; 7 nucleotides match TRBD1. The germline gives CDR1 LNHNV, CDR2 YYDKDF (reference sequence). The CDR3 sequence is 13 residues long. With 5 bases clipped from V and 7 bases from J, the junction kept 5 bases outside the gene matches. The CDR3 protein is CATSGQVEQPQHF. Here the CDR3 DNA reads TGTGCCACCAGCGGACAGGTGGAACAGCCCCAGCATTTT.

This clonotype was recorded many times. CDR3 bases: TGTGCCAAACCAGGGACTGAAGCTTTCTTT. Translation gives CAKPGTEAFF. This sequence joins TRBV6-1 and TRBJ1-1, with D possibly being TRBD1 (5 bases). V lost 10 bases to trimming and J lost 5 bases, with 8 bases between them. The CDR3 is made up of 10 amino acids. Germline assignment: CDR1 MNHNS and CDR2 SASEGT.

Turning to this clonotype: A much larger clonotype is one base distant, so this may be a read error. The final CDR3 position lacks the conserved phenylalanine or tryptophan, pointing to a likely read error. This sequence joins TRBV6-5 and TRBJ1-2; D remains unclear. The CDR3 sequence is 13 residues long. V was pared by 11 bases and J by 2 bases, with 15 bases between. Germline V gene sequence: CDR1 MNHEY, CDR2 SVGAGI. CDR3 DNA sequence: TGTGCCGGAAGATCTCGCCCGAACTATGGCTACACCGTC. It encodes CAGRSRPNYGYTV.

This clonotype appeared many times. V and J are TRBV5-1 and TRBJ1-6; TRBD1 matches at 7 bases. The CDR3 runs to 15 residues. With 3 bases clipped from V and 8 bases from J, the junction kept 8 bases outside the gene matches. Looked up from germline, CDR1 is SGHRS and CDR2 is YFSETQ. CDR3 DNA: TGCGCCAGCAGCTGGACCGGGACAGCCGATTCACCCCTCCACTTT. Protein sequence: CASSWTGTADSPLHF.

The chain combines TRBV7-8 with TRBJ1-5; weak D call: TRBD1 (6 bases). The CDR3 length is 16 residues. The V gene's germline CDR1 is SGHVS and CDR2 FQNEAQ. The V end lost 1 base, the J end lost 9 bases, and 19 bases lay between the germline ends. This CDR3 is CASSLVGGTRVAPQHF. The CDR3 DNA sequence: TGTGCCAGCAGCTTAGTGGGAGGGACACGGGTTGCGCCCCAGCATTTT.

J is TRBJ1-6 and V is TRBV19; possible D gene TRBD1, 6 bases. The V gene lost 1 base and the J gene lost 13 bases, with 11 bases spanning the gap. The germline CDR1 and CDR2 sequences are LNHDA and SQIVND (reference sequence). The CDR3 is 13 amino acids. CDR3: CASSIGQGLPLHF. Written as DNA, the CDR3 is TGTGCCAGTAGTATAGGGCAGGGGTTGCCCCTCCACTTT.

This clonotype came up many times. This chain connects TRBV20-1 to TRBJ1-1; D call uncertain. The germline V gene encodes CDR1 DFQATT and CDR2 SNEGSKA (reference sequence). This CDR3 region has 13 residues. V lost 2 bases and J lost 8, with 15 bases in between. The CDR3, as DNA: TGCAGTGCTAGACTAATCCTCACTGAAGAAGCTTTCTTT. Amino acid sequence: CSARLILTEEAFF.

This clonotype was counted between two and nine times. The chain links TRBV4-1 to TRBJ1-5, with no clear D. CDR1 and CDR2 (germline): MGHRA, YSYEKL. This CDR3 is 13 amino acids long. Trimming removed 1 base at V and 9 bases at J, with 10 bases between. The CDR3 sequence: CASSQAPLGPQHF. CDR3 DNA sequence: TGCGCCAGCAGCCAAGCTCCCCTGGGGCCCCAGCATTTT.

This clonotype appeared many times. The rearrangement joins TRBV5-5 to TRBJ1-2, with D unclear. Trimming stripped 0 bases from V and 2 bases from J, with 11 bases between. Germline-derived CDR1 and CDR2 are SGHKS and YYEKEE (reference sequence). The CDR3 spans 15 residues. Here the CDR3 DNA reads TGTGCCAGCAGCTTGGTTGGAGGGCCCAACTATGGCTACACCTTC. It is translated as CASSLVGGPNYGYTF.

This clonotype was observed at least ten times. The CDR3 DNA sequence: TGTGCCAGCAGTTTTCTGGGTGCTGATCAGCCCCAGCATTTT. This codes for CASSFLGADQPQHF. The chain recombines TRBV12-3 or TRBV12-4 with TRBJ1-5, with D hard to call. The CDR3 is 14 residues long. Trimming left V 3 bases short and J 5 bases short, with 11 bases between.

This clonotype was detected many times. This sequence joins TRBV11-2 and TRBJ1-2, with D possibly being TRBD1 (6 bases). Trimming took off 5 bases at V and 0 bases at J, with 19 bases between the two ends. The CDR3 spans 17 residues. Germline V gene data show CDR1 as SGHAT and CDR2 as FQNNGV. The DNA for the CDR3 is TGTGCCAGCAGCCTCCGGGACAACCCACTAACTAACTATGGCTACACCTTC. Residues: CASSLRDNPLTNYGYTF.

This clonotype was counted between two and nine times. This could be a read error, since a much larger clone is one nucleotide away. This CDR3 fails to terminate in the conserved phenylalanine or tryptophan, so it likely reflects a read error. The V call is TRBV11-2, the J call TRBJ1-3; a weak D match, TRBD1 (5 bases). CDR3 length: 18 amino acids. With 5 bases removed from V and 4 bases from J, the gap between germline ends came to 24 bases. The germline CDR1 and CDR2 sequences are SGHAT and FQNNGV. CDR3 sequence reads: CASSQGPLRVAEGNTIYL. DNA of the CDR3: TGTGCCAGCAGCCAAGGGCCCCTCAGGGTAGCGGAGGGAAACACCATATATCTT.

This clonotype was found a few times. The genes are TRBV4-1 and TRBJ1-2, with a weak D call TRBD1 (5 bases). V lost 4 bases to trimming and J lost 3 bases, with 18 bases between them. Germline loops: CDR1 MGHRA, CDR2 YSYEKL. The length of the CDR3 is 16 residues. Here the CDR3 DNA reads TGCGCCAGCAGCCTCGCGTCAGGGTTGGGAGACTATGGCTACACCTTC. Translating gives CASSLASGLGDYGYTF.

This clonotype occurred a few times. This chain connects TRBV5-6 to TRBJ2-7; D not resolved. The CDR3 is 15 amino acids. Germline CDR1 SGHDT, CDR2 YYEEEE. V was cut by 5 bases and J by 0 bases, with 15 bases left in between. This CDR3 is CASSPWTVHSYEQYF. Here the CDR3 DNA reads TGTGCCAGCAGTCCATGGACGGTCCACTCCTACGAGCAGTACTTC.

This chain uses TRBV3-1 with TRBJ1-1; 7 nucleotides line up with TRBD1. CDR1 and CDR2 from the germline V gene are LGHDT and YNNKEL (reference sequence). V dropped 0 bases and J dropped 0; count of bases not matched to a gene: 7. The CDR3 has 17 amino acids. CDR3 nucleotide sequence: TGTGCCAGCAGCCAAGAGAGGACAGGAGGTATGAACACTGAAGCTTTCTTT. It is translated as CASSQERTGGMNTEAFF.

CDR3 DNA sequence: TGCAGTGCTAGAGATCAGGCGGGGGGGACACACCATAATTCACCCCTCCACTTT. Translating it yields CSARDQAGGTHHNSPLHF. The chain combines TRBV20-1 with TRBJ1-6; perhaps TRBD1 as D (6 bases). This CDR3 region has 18 residues. In germline, CDR1 is DFQATT, CDR2 SNEGSKA (reference sequence). The V gene lost 0 bases and the J gene lost 5 bases, with 20 bases spanning the gap.

This clonotype occurred many times. The rearrangement uses TRBV28 and TRBJ2-5, with D possibly being TRBD2 (5 bases). Germline V gene data show CDR1 as MDHEN and CDR2 as SYDVKM. This CDR3 contains 19 residues. The germline V and J ends were trimmed by 1 base and 1 base, with 22 bases remaining between them. The CDR3 DNA reads TGTGCCAGCAGTTTATTCCCTCCTCTAGGCCAGCGGCCCCAAGAGACCCAGTACTTC. It specifies CASSLFPPLGQRPQETQYF.

This chain joins TRBV12-3 or TRBV12-4 and TRBJ1-5; D remains unclear. The CDR3 spans 16 residues. V was cut by 2 bases and J by 0 bases, with 11 bases left in between. The CDR3 DNA reads as TGTGCCAGCAGTTTATATCAGAGGGCTAGCAATCAGCCCCAGCATTTT. Translation gives CASSLYQRASNQPQHF.

The gene calls are TRBV28 and TRBJ2-5; TRBD2 matches 9 bases. V was clipped by 2 bases and J by 1 base; unmatched bases: 11. The germline V gene has CDR1 MDHEN and CDR2 SYDVKM. The CDR3 totals 18 residues. The CDR3: CASSLGGAAGLAQETQYF. In nucleotides, the CDR3 is TGTGCCAGCAGTTTAGGGGGGGCTGCGGGACTAGCCCAAGAGACCCAGTACTTC.

Points on this clonotype: This clone may be a read error of a much larger clone one base away. The rearrangement joins TRBV12-3 or TRBV12-4 to TRBJ1-2; D uncertain. This CDR3 comprises 15 residues. V shed 2 bases and J shed 4 bases, with 14 bases lying between them. For the CDR3, the DNA is TGTGCCAGCAGTTTACCCTGGGAGGGAAGCTATGGCTACACCTTC. As protein: CASSLPWEGSYGYTF.